Below are 4 T cell receptor beta chains sequenced from a single sample in a study of CDR3 diversity in severe acne. TCRdb re-called the PCR reads with MiXCR, one entry per CDR3 protein. This repertoire shows under 100,000 distinct CDR3 sequences, 45% to 50% found once; its top ten account for around a tenth. Sequenced sample: blood. Every receptor here comes from a male donor in good health, serving as a control.

The CDR3: CATSKGAPLNTEAFF. The DNA of the CDR3 is TGTGCCACCAGCAAGGGGGCACCTTTGAACACTGAAGCTTTCTTT. The V call is TRBV15, the J call TRBJ1-1; 7 bases map to TRBD1. The CDR3 runs to 15 residues. Germline V gene sequence: CDR1 LNHNV, CDR2 YYDKDF (reference sequence). Trimming removed 4 bases from V and 0 bases from J; junction bases left unmatched: 5.

This clonotype has only a few counts. This chain uses TRBV5-6 with TRBJ2-7, with D possibly being TRBD2 (5 bases). With 4 bases removed from V and 6 bases from J, the gap between germline ends came to 14 bases. The CDR3 is 13 residues long. The germline V gene encodes CDR1 SGHDT and CDR2 YYEEEE. The CDR3 loop is CASSPTGLGEQYF. The CDR3 nucleotides read TGTGCCAGCAGCCCCACGGGGTTGGGCGAGCAGTACTTC. The variable domain in full, completed from reference TRBV5-6 and TRBJ2-7, reads DAGVTQSPTHLIKTRGQQVTLRCSPKSGHDTVSWYQQALGQGPQFIFQYYEEEERQRGNFPDRFSGHQFPNYSSELNVNALLLGDSALYLCASSPTGLGEQYFGPGTRLTVT.

This chain connects TRBV15 to TRBJ2-5, with D perhaps TRBD2 (6 bases). V lost 3 bases, J lost 1 base, and 12 bases lay in between. The germline CDR1 and CDR2 sequences are LNHNV and YYDKDF (reference sequence). The CDR3 is 15 residues long. The chain's CDR3 is CATSRTGGPQETQYF. In nucleotides, the CDR3 is TGTGCCACCAGCAGGACTGGAGGGCCCCAAGAGACCCAGTACTTC.

The chain joins TRBV5-1 to TRBJ2-7, with 8 bases aligning to TRBD1. The germline V gene encodes CDR1 SGHRS and CDR2 YFSETQ. Trimming cost V 3 bases and J 3 bases; bases outside gene matches: 5. CDR3 size: 14 residues. DNA of the CDR3: TGCGCCAGCAGCTCCGACAGGGGTGTCTACGAGCAGTACTTC. Translation: CASSSDRGVYEQYF.